These T cell receptor beta chains were read from a single sample in a study of T cells in Graves' hyperthyroidism and ophthalmopathy. Each CDR3 protein gets one entry after TCRdb re-called the multiplex PCR reads with MiXCR. The sample includes around 530,000 distinct CDR3 sequences, 15% to 20% of them seen just once. Sequenced sample: blood. All receptors come from a woman aged 18-29 years with Graves' ophthalmopathy. CDR3s include the opening cysteine and the closing phenylalanine or tryptophan. A D gene is named only where the DNA matches it firmly. Clone size is not always given. Where it is, it says once, few, many or a class for expanded clones.

few,TRBJ1-1,14,TRBD1,TRBV7-9,TGTGCCAGCAGCCTGACAGGGGTAGTCACTGAAGCTTTCTTT,CASSLTGVVTEAFF
-,TRBJ2-2,15,-,TRBV7-6,TGTGCCAGCAGCTTAGCTACCTCCAACACCGGGGAGCTGTTTTTT,CASSLATSNTGELFF
few,TRBJ2-7,13,-,TRBV2,TGTGCCAGCATCCCCGAAACTTCCTACGAGCAGTACTTC,CASIPETSYEQYF
few,TRBJ2-1,14,TRBD2,TRBV20-1,TGCAGTGCTCCCAGGACTAGCGCTTACAATGAGCAGTTCTTC,CSAPRTSAYNEQFF
many,TRBJ1-1,15,TRBD1,TRBV19,TGTGCCAGTAGTACTCCGGGACAGGGATGGACTGAAGCTTTCTTT,CASSTPGQGWTEAFF
-,TRBJ2-5,14,TRBD1,TRBV20-1,TGCAGTGCTATCATGACAGGGGGTTTTTCACCCCCCCACTTC,CSAIMTGGFSPPHF
few,TRBJ1-2,13,-,TRBV7-9,TGTGCCAGCAGCTCCACCACTTCCTATGGCTACACCTTC,CASSSTTSYGYTF
few,TRBJ1-2,15,-,TRBV5-4,TGTGCCAGCAGCTTGGGCGTGTCGACGGGCTATGGCTACACCTTC,CASSLGVSTGYGYTF
many,TRBJ2-1,11,-,TRBV11-3,TGTGCCAGTGGTGGCGGCGATGAGCAGTTCTTC,CASGGGDEQFF
few,TRBJ2-1,17,TRBD2,TRBV19,TGTGCCAGTACCTCCCGCGAGGGACTAGCGGTCTACAATGAGCAGTTCTTC,CASTSREGLAVYNEQFF
many,TRBJ2-1,15,TRBD2,TRBV18,TGTGCCAGCTCACCTAGTAGCGGGAATTACAATGAGCAGTTCTTC,CASSPSSGNYNEQFF
few,TRBJ1-1,14,-,TRBV9,TGTGCCAGCAGCGGACCAACAGGGTCCACTGAAGCTTTCTTT,CASSGPTGSTEAFF
few,TRBJ1-5,17,TRBD1,TRBV19,TGTGCCAGTAGTATACAGGGGGCGTTCAGGGGCAATCAGCCCCAGCATTTT,CASSIQGAFRGNQPQHF
-,TRBJ2-3,18,-,TRBV7-9,TGTGCCAGCAGCTTACCTATCGATTCGGACTCAGACACAGATACGCAGTATTTT,CASSLPIDSDSDTDTQYF
few,TRBJ2-4,12,TRBD1,TRBV6-2/TRBV6-3,TGTGCCAGCAGTTATGGACAGGACATTCAGTACTTC,CASSYGQDIQYF
few,TRBJ2-1,14,-,TRBV5-5,TGTGCCAGCAGCTTAAGGTTAGGGTACAATGAGCAGTTCTTC,CASSLRLGYNEQFF
-,TRBJ1-6,13,-,TRBV20-1,TGCAGTGCTAGAGGACAGGAAAAGTCACCCCTCCACTTT,CSARGQEKSPLHF
many,TRBJ1-1,18,TRBD1,TRBV5-8,TGTGCCAGCAGCAACCCCCCCGGGCCGGCGGGGACAGTCACTGAAGCTTTCTTT,CASSNPPGPAGTVTEAFF
-,TRBJ1-5,12,-,TRBV24-1,TGTGCCACCGGATCAGGGGCACAGCCCCAGCATTTT,CATGSGAQPQHF
-,TRBJ1-3,11,-,TRBV29-1,TGCAGCGTTAGCTCTGGAAACACCATATATTTT,CSVSSGNTIYF
many,TRBJ1-1,13,-,TRBV5-5,TGTGCCAGCAGCTTGTACAGGCAACCTGAAGCTTTCTTT,CASSLYRQPEAFF
many,TRBJ1-1,14,-,TRBV3-1,TGTGCCAGCAGCCAAGTCGGACTGACCCGGGGCGCTTTCTTT,CASSQVGLTRGAFF
-,TRBJ2-6,13,-,TRBV27,TGTGCCAGCAGTTCTTTATATAGCAACGTCCTGACTTTC,CASSSLYSNVLTF
many,TRBJ2-7,15,TRBD1,TRBV3-1,TGTGCCAGCAGCCAGCACCGGGACAGGGGACGCGAGCAGTACTTC,CASSQHRDRGREQYF
many,TRBJ1-6,16,-,TRBV6-5,TGTGCCAGCAGTTACGACGGTAGCTCCTATAATTCACCCCTCCACTTT,CASSYDGSSYNSPLHF
many,TRBJ2-7,13,-,TRBV13,TGTGCCAGCAGCTTAGACCGCTCCTACGAGCAGTACTTC,CASSLDRSYEQYF
many,TRBJ2-3,15,-,TRBV27,TGTGCCAGCAGTCTCAGGGGACCTAGCACAGATACGCAGTATTTT,CASSLRGPSTDTQYF
few,TRBJ2-4,17,TRBD2,TRBV7-8,TGTGCCAGCAGCTTAGGCGGGGGGGCCTTAGCCAAAAACATTCAGTACTTC,CASSLGGGALAKNIQYF
few,TRBJ1-4,14,-,TRBV7-9,TGTGCCAGCAGCTTAAGGGAAACTGGGGAAAAACTGTTTTTT,CASSLRETGEKLFF
-,TRBJ2-5,12,-,TRBV25-1,TGTGCCAGCAGTGGAGGAGCGCAGACCCAGTACTTC,CASSGGAQTQYF
-,TRBJ1-6,15,TRBD1,TRBV9,TGTGCCAGCAGCGCCGACAGGGGAGGAAATTCACCCCTCCACTTT,CASSADRGGNSPLHF